This paragraph covers one TCR beta chain sequence. No antigen is known for it. J was trimmed by 2 bases and V by 2 bases; bases with no gene match: 1. The CDR3 sequence is 16 residues long. Germline lookup yields CDR1 PRHDT and CDR2 FYEKMQ (reference sequence). The PCR ran on 60 Vbeta and 13 Jbeta primers. TCRdb's table, derived via immunoSEQ multiplex PCR, lists solely in-frame clones and lacks some. Of about 160,000 clones listed, around 80% are singletons. The data originate from a study of cytomegalovirus exposure and HLA in healthy donors. Study results and limitations: Other equally common chains were less clonally expanded than HLA-associated TCR beta chains, a later analysis showed.

The chain combines TRBV13 with TRBJ2-3, with 13 bases aligning to TRBD2. Material for sequencing was PBMCs. The sequence came from a man aged 35-49 years in good health and CMV-seronegative. DNA of the CDR3: TGTGCCAGCAGCTTAACTAGCGGGAGGGCCACAGATACGCAGTATTTT. It codes for CASSLTSGRATDTQYF.